This T cell receptor beta chain originates from a study of T-cell memory formation after mild COVID-19. The CDR3 is 13 amino acids. In germline, CDR1 is LGHDT, CDR2 YNNKEL (reference sequence). Trimming shortened V by 0 bases and J by 12 bases, and 15 bases separated the two germline ends. TCRdb used MiXCR to reprocess the 5' RACE reads, holding one entry per CDR3 protein. The profile shows around 340,000 distinct CDR3 sequences, 15% to 20% of them singletons. The chain is built from TRBV3-1 and TRBJ2-7; possibly TRBD2 for D (6 bases). This sequence was found in a man between 18 and 29 years old who had mild COVID-19 (a few samples of this study predate the infection). Cell type and time point are not known. Sequenced: PBMCs or a T cell subset sorted from them (not recorded which). This CDR3 reads CASSQELAGRSYF. Written as DNA, the CDR3 is TGTGCCAGCAGCCAAGAACTAGCAGGACGGTCGTACTTC.